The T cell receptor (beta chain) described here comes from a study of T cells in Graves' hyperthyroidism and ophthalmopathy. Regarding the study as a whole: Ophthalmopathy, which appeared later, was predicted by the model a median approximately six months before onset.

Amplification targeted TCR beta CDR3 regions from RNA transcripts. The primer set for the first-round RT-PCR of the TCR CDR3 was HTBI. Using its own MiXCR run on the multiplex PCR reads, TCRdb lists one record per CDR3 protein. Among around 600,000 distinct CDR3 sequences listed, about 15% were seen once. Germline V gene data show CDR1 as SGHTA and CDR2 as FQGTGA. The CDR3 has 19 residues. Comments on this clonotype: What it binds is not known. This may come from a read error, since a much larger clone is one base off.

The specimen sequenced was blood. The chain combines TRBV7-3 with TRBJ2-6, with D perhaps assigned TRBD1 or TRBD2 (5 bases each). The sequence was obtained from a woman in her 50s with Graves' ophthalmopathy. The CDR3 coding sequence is TGTGCCAGCAGCCTACTACCCGGGGCAGACATCTCTGGGGCCAACGCCCTGACTTTC. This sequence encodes CASSLLPGADISGANALTF.